This entry lists 21 T cell receptor beta chains sequenced from one sample in a study of spatial heterogeneity in lung cancer. Time point of the sample: blood at routine non-recurrence follow-up after resection. Whole RNA, which was extracted from tumor, nontumor lung tissue or frozen PBMC, was sequenced without any cell sorting. Each CDR3 protein gets one entry after TCRdb re-called the 5' RACE reads with MiXCR. The sample carries around 110,000 distinct CDR3 sequences, 9% to 15% recorded once. The sequences come from PBMCs, collected at follow-up. These TCRs come from a male donor with early-stage non-small cell lung cancer.

The sample holds a few counts of this clonotype. The CDR3 DNA sequence: TGTGCCATCATGGGAGGGGATACGCAGTATTTT. Translated: CAIMGGDTQYF. V is TRBV10-3 and J is TRBJ2-3, with TRBD2 matching 7 bases. Trimming at V came to 7 bases and at J to 6 bases, leaving 1 base not matched to a gene. The germline gives CDR1 ENHRY, CDR2 SYGVKD. The CDR3 is 11 residues long.

The J gene is TRBJ1-2, the V gene TRBV5-5; possible D gene TRBD1, 6 bases. Trimming removed 1 base at V and 4 bases at J, with 11 bases between. This CDR3 has 14 residues. Per germline, CDR1 SGHKS and CDR2 YYEKEE (reference sequence). The CDR3 is CASSLTGLAYGYTF. CDR3 bases: TGTGCCAGCAGCTTGACAGGGTTGGCCTATGGCTACACCTTC.

This rearrangement joins TRBV20-1 to TRBJ1-1; D is possibly TRBD1 (6 bases). The germline CDR1 and CDR2 sequences are DFQATT and SNEGSKA (reference sequence). The CDR3 sequence is 14 residues long. Between the trimmed V and J ends, which lost 6 bases and 4 bases, there was a span of 18 bases. CDR3 bases: TGCAGTGCCCTACTAGGGGGGGTCGGCACTGAAGCTTTCTTT. Its translation is CSALLGGVGTEAFF.

This clonotype was seen repeatedly, ten times or more. The chain uses TRBV11-2 and TRBJ2-7; D not resolved. CDR3 length equals 14 residues. Trimming cost V 7 bases and J 2 bases, with 15 bases left between them. From germline, CDR1 is SGHAT and CDR2 FQNNGV. The CDR3 loop reads CASTKRSQPYEQYF. In nucleotides, the CDR3 is TGTGCCAGCACCAAAAGGAGTCAGCCCTACGAGCAGTACTTC.

The J gene is TRBJ1-4, the V gene TRBV5-1; perhaps TRBD1 as D (5 bases). Germline assignment: CDR1 SGHRS and CDR2 YFSETQ. V was cut by 1 base and J by 8 bases, with 15 bases left in between. The CDR3 covers 15 residues. CDR3 sequence reads: CASSLTAGSNEKLFF. The CDR3 bases are TGCGCCAGCAGCTTGACGGCAGGGAGTAACGAAAAACTGTTTTTT.

The rearrangement links TRBV7-8 to TRBJ2-3, with D tentatively TRBD1 (5 bases). The CDR3 is made up of 13 amino acids. Between the trimmed V and J ends, which lost 3 bases and 4 bases, there was a span of 8 bases. Per germline, CDR1 SGHVS and CDR2 FQNEAQ. CDR3 in amino acids: CASSFPRADTQYF. In DNA form, the CDR3 reads TGTGCCAGCAGCTTCCCCAGGGCAGATACGCAGTATTTT. Full variable domain (remainder filled in from reference TRBV7-8 and TRBJ2-3): GAGVSQSPRYKVAKRGQDVALRCDPISGHVSLFWYQQALGQGPEFLTYFQNEAQLDKSGLPSDRFFAERPEGSVSTLKIQRTQQEDSAVYLCASSFPRADTQYFGPGTRLTVL.

This clonotype turned up a few times. The J gene is TRBJ1-6, the V gene TRBV3-1, with D tentatively TRBD1 (6 bases). The V gene's germline CDR1 is LGHDT and CDR2 YNNKEL (reference sequence). The CDR3 consists of 15 residues. The V gene lost 5 bases and the J gene lost 10 bases, with 18 bases spanning the gap. The CDR3 sequence: CASSINRVLGSPLHF. In DNA, the CDR3 is TGTGCCAGCAGCATAAACAGGGTCCTCGGATCACCCCTCCACTTT.

This clonotype was recorded a few times. The chain carries TRBV9 and TRBJ2-2; TRBD2 agrees at 12 bases. Germline trimming cut 4 bases from V and 4 bases from J; bases unmatched to any gene: 5. The CDR3 is 16 residues long. Germline CDR1 and CDR2: SGDLS and YYNGEE. The CDR3 loop reads CASSPGLAGRTGELFF. In DNA, the CDR3 is TGTGCCAGCAGCCCTGGACTAGCGGGGCGCACCGGGGAGCTGTTTTTT.

A few counts support this clonotype. This chain connects TRBV9 to TRBJ2-7, with D possibly TRBD2 on 5 matching bases. The V gene lost 4 bases and the J gene lost 4 bases, with 21 bases spanning the gap. Germline CDR1 and CDR2: SGDLS and YYNGEE. The CDR3 contains 16 residues. CDR3 protein: CASSPPWAPSGYEQYF. The CDR3 region has the DNA TGTGCCAGCAGCCCACCGTGGGCACCCTCGGGGTACGAGCAGTACTTC.

This clonotype was observed a few times. The V call is TRBV4-3, the J call TRBJ1-1; no firm D call. Germline values: CDR1 LGHNA, CDR2 YSLEER. The V and J ends lost 1 base and 0 bases respectively, with 9 bases between them. The CDR3 length is 15 residues. The CDR3 reads CASSQVGRMNTEAFF. In nucleotides, the CDR3 is TGCGCCAGCAGCCAAGTGGGCAGGATGAACACTGAAGCTTTCTTT.

This chain connects TRBV6-5 to TRBJ2-7, with TRBD1 identical over 7 bases. V was pared by 4 bases and J by 6 bases, with 9 bases of the junction left unmatched. CDR3 length: 14 residues. Germline CDR1 MNHEY, CDR2 SVGAGI. This CDR3 is CASSSLTGSGEQYF. CDR3 DNA sequence: TGTGCCAGCAGTTCCTTGACAGGGTCCGGCGAGCAGTACTTC.

This clonotype was recorded many times. The J gene is TRBJ2-4, the V gene TRBV20-1, with 7 positions matching TRBD1. Trimming took 8 bases from V and 5 from J; bases not matched to a gene: 6. The CDR3 has 12 amino acids. CDR1 DFQATT and CDR2 SNEGSKA come from the germline V gene (reference sequence). The CDR3 bases are TGCAGTCCGGGACAGACGGAAAACATTCAGTACTTC. It is translated as CSPGQTENIQYF.

This clonotype was found a few times. The chain couples TRBV7-9 to TRBJ2-1; 8 bases are a match to TRBD1. V was pared by 5 bases and J by 2 bases, with 5 bases of the junction left unmatched. The CDR3 consists of 15 residues. Germline values: CDR1 SEHNR, CDR2 FQNEAQ (reference sequence). The CDR3 protein is CASSASTGAYNEQFF. CDR3 nucleotide sequence: TGTGCCAGCAGCGCCTCGACAGGGGCCTACAATGAGCAGTTCTTC. Together with reference TRBV7-9 and TRBJ2-1, the CDR3 gives the full variable domain: DTGVSQNPRHKITKRGQNVTFRCDPISEHNRLYWYRQTLGQGPEFLTYFQNEAQLEKSRLLSDRFSAERPKGSFSTLEIQRTEQGDSAMYLCASSASTGAYNEQFFGPGTRLTVL.

This clonotype was picked up many times. The J gene is TRBJ2-3, the V gene TRBV20-1, with a possible D match to TRBD2 (5 bases). CDR3 size: 13 residues. CDR1 DFQATT and CDR2 SNEGSKA come from the germline V gene (reference sequence). The V end was cut by 2 bases, the J end by 1 base, with 7 bases between. The CDR3 reads CSARISGTDTQYF. Here the CDR3 DNA reads TGCAGTGCTAGAATTAGCGGCACAGATACGCAGTATTTT.

This clonotype has more than one count but fewer than ten. This sequence joins TRBV5-4 and TRBJ1-1, with a possible D match to TRBD1 (5 bases). V was cut by 4 bases and J by 1 base, with 14 bases left in between. CDR3 length equals 15 residues. Germline V gives CDR1 SGHNT, CDR2 YYREEE (reference sequence). In DNA, the CDR3 is TGTGCCAGCAGCCCCTCCGGGGCGGCGAACACTGAAGCTTTCTTT. Translated, it gives CASSPSGAANTEAFF. The whole variable domain, filled in from reference TRBV5-4 and TRBJ1-1, reads ETGVTQSPTHLIKTRGQQVTLRCSSQSGHNTVSWYQQALGQGPQFIFQYYREEENGRGNFPPRFSGLQFPNYSSELNVNALELDDSALYLCASSPSGAANTEAFFGQGTRLTVV.

The V and J genes are TRBV2 and TRBJ1-5; 8 bases fit TRBD1. The CDR3 length is 15 residues. Germline V gene data show CDR1 as SNHLY and CDR2 as FYNNEI. The V gene end was trimmed by 5 bases and the J gene end by 1 base; junction bases not matched to a gene: 4. The CDR3 here is CASSQTGDSNQPQHF. The CDR3 DNA reads TGTGCCAGCAGTCAGACAGGGGACAGCAATCAGCCCCAGCATTTT.

This clonotype was seen at least ten times. The chain recombines TRBV6-2 or TRBV6-3 with TRBJ2-5; 14 nucleotides line up with TRBD2. J lost 2 bases, V lost 6 bases, and 8 bases had no gene match. CDR1 MNHEY and CDR2 SVGEGT come from the germline V gene. CDR3 length: 17 residues. The CDR3: CASREGLAGVGQETQYF. Here the CDR3 DNA reads TGTGCCAGCAGGGAGGGACTAGCGGGGGTCGGACAAGAGACCCAGTACTTC.

This clonotype was seen ten or more times. V is TRBV11-2 and J is TRBJ2-2; no reliable D call. Trimming removed 3 bases at V and 3 bases at J, with 11 bases between. The CDR3 has 15 residues. Germline V gives CDR1 SGHAT, CDR2 FQNNGV. Here the CDR3 DNA reads TGTGCCAGCAGCTTGCGATTCAGTGACACCGGGGAGCTGTTTTTT. This gives the protein CASSLRFSDTGELFF. Full variable domain (remainder filled in from reference TRBV11-2 and TRBJ2-2): EAGVAQSPRYKIIEKRQSVAFWCNPISGHATLYWYQQILGQGPKLLIQFQNNGVVDDSQLPKDRFSAERLKGVDSTLKIQPAKLEDSAVYLCASSLRFSDTGELFFGEGSRLTVL.

This clonotype was observed a few times. The chain joins TRBV20-1 to TRBJ2-1; 16 bases agree with TRBD2. CDR1 and CDR2 from the germline V gene are DFQATT and SNEGSKA (reference sequence). The CDR3 covers 17 residues. V shed 6 bases and J 8 bases; nucleotides not matched to a gene: 13. The DNA for the CDR3 is TGCAGTGCCACGGGACCCGGGACTAGCGGGGGGGATCATGAGCAGTTCTTC. Its translation is CSATGPGTSGGDHEQFF.

This clonotype was observed a few times. The rearrangement joins TRBV2 to TRBJ1-5; a possible D gene is TRBD1 (6 bases). The length of the CDR3 is 15 residues. The V and J ends lost 4 bases and 3 bases respectively, with 13 bases between them. Germline assignment: CDR1 SNHLY and CDR2 FYNNEI. CDR3 sequence: CASSARGLNNQPQHF. The DNA of the CDR3 is TGTGCCAGCAGTGCGCGGGGGCTGAACAATCAGCCCCAGCATTTT.

This clonotype was observed many times. V gene TRBV7-9 combines with J gene TRBJ2-5; either TRBD1 or TRBD2 may fit D (6 bases each). This CDR3 has 15 residues. V dropped 5 bases and J dropped 2 bases, with 15 bases sitting between them. Germline V gene lookup returns CDR1 SEHNR and CDR2 FQNEAQ (reference sequence). CDR3 DNA: TGTGCCAGCAGCCTTCGACTAGACAGGCAAGAGACCCAGTACTTC. Translated, it gives CASSLRLDRQETQYF.